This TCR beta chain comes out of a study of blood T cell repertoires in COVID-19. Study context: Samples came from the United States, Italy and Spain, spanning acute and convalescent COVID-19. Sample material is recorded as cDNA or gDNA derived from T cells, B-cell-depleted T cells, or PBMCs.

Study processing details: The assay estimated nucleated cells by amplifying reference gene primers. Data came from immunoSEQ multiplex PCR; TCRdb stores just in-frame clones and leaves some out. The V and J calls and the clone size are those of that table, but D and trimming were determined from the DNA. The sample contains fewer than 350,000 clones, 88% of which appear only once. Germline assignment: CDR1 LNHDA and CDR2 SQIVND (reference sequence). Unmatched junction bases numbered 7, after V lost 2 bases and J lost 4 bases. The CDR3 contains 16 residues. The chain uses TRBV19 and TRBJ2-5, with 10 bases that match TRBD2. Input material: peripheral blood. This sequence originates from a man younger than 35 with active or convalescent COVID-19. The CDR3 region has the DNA TGTGCCAGTAGTATATCTCAGCGGGGGGGCCTAGAGACCCAGTACTTC. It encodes CASSISQRGGLETQYF.